These 15 T cell receptor beta chains were all obtained from the same sample, sequenced in a study of T-cell reconstitution after alpha-beta-depleted transplantation in children. During its preparation, the TCRbeta library received unique molecular identifiers. TCRdb reprocessed the PCR reads via MiXCR and lists one record per CDR3 protein. The sample carries 600,000 to 700,000 distinct CDR3 sequences, around 13% recorded once. The starting material was PBMCs, obtained before TCRalphabeta/CD19-depleted stem cell transplant. The origin of the receptors is a girl aged 2-10 years with congenital amegakaryocytic thrombocytopenia, due to receive a stem cell transplant.

This clonotype was found a few times. This chain's CDR3 is CASSSLNGDPYEQYF. The CDR3 DNA reads TGTGCCAGCAGTTCCCTGAACGGGGACCCTTACGAGCAGTACTTC. The rearrangement uses TRBV27 and TRBJ2-7, with D perhaps assigned TRBD1 or TRBD2 (5 bases each). Germline V gene sequence: CDR1 MNHEY, CDR2 SMNVEV (reference sequence). Trimming removed 4 bases at V and 4 bases at J, with 17 bases between. The length of the CDR3 is 15 residues.

The J gene is TRBJ2-7, the V gene TRBV5-6; 7 nucleotides agree with TRBD1. CDR1 is SGHDT and CDR2 is YYEEEE in the germline V gene. The junction had 11 bases not matched to a gene; V was cut back by 0 bases and J by 5 bases. CDR3 size: 16 residues. The CDR3 loop is CASSLVGDRQGDEQYF. The CDR3 bases are TGTGCCAGCAGCTTGGTAGGGGACAGACAGGGAGACGAGCAGTACTTC.

This clonotype was detected a few times. The rearrangement uses TRBV5-1 and TRBJ2-5, with TRBD2 as a possible D gene (6 bases). The length of the CDR3 is 16 residues. Germline V gene sequence: CDR1 SGHRS, CDR2 YFSETQ. Trimming cost V 0 bases and J 2 bases, with 14 bases left between them. The CDR3 bases are TGCGCCAGCAGCTTGGTTCCCGGGACTGGGCAAGAGACCCAGTACTTC. Encoded protein: CASSLVPGTGQETQYF.

This clonotype was seen a single time. The chain links TRBV6-4 to TRBJ1-2; D possibly corresponds to TRBD1 (5 bases). The CDR3 contains 13 residues. Germline V gene data show CDR1 as MRHNA and CDR2 as SNTAGT. V was trimmed by 2 bases and J by 5 bases, leaving 9 bases between them. The CDR3 sequence: CASSDGQGYGYTF. Here the CDR3 DNA reads TGTGCCAGCAGTGACGGCCAGGGTTATGGCTACACCTTC.

Details on this clonotype: A read error may be the cause here, since a much bigger clone is one base away. The J gene is TRBJ1-2, the V gene TRBV5-1; D may be TRBD1 (5 bases). CDR3 size: 13 residues. Germline loops: CDR1 SGHRS, CDR2 YFSETQ. The CDR3 protein is CANSLRASYGYTF. CDR3 coding DNA: TGCGCCAACAGCCTCAGGGCTAGCTATGGCTACACCTTC. Full variable domain (remainder filled in from reference TRBV5-1 and TRBJ1-2): KAGVTQTPRYLIKTRGQQVTLSCSPISGHRSVSWYQQTPGQGLQFLFEYFSETQRNKGNFPGRFSGRQFSNSRSEMNVSTLELGDSALYLCANSLRASYGYTFGSGTRLTVV.

This clonotype was counted a few times. The V gene is TRBV11-3, the J gene TRBJ2-1; D is ambiguous. This CDR3 is 14 amino acids long. V shed 1 base and J shed 6 bases, with 10 bases lying between them. The germline V gene has CDR1 SGHNT and CDR2 YENEEA. The CDR3 loop is CASSLGGALNEQFF. CDR3 coding DNA: TGTGCCAGCAGCTTAGGCGGAGCCCTCAATGAGCAGTTCTTC.

This clonotype has a count of ten or more. The CDR3 is CSADASFELMADSSYNEQFF. CDR3 coding DNA: TGCAGTGCCGATGCCTCGTTCGAGCTAATGGCGGATAGCTCCTACAATGAGCAGTTCTTC. V is TRBV20-1 and J is TRBJ2-1, with D unresolved. The germline gives CDR1 DFQATT, CDR2 SNEGSKA (reference sequence). Trimming removed 6 bases from V and 0 bases from J, with 30 bases in between. This CDR3 is built from 20 residues.

This chain connects TRBV10-3 to TRBJ1-2; 10 bases map to TRBD1. The CDR3 is 14 residues long. The trim removed 3 bases at V and 6 bases at J, leaving 4 bases unmatched. Germline V gene lookup returns CDR1 ENHRY and CDR2 SYGVKD. CDR3 sequence reads: CAISEPGQGNGYTF. CDR3 DNA sequence: TGTGCCATCAGTGAACCGGGACAGGGGAATGGCTACACCTTC.

This clonotype has at least ten counts. The chain employs TRBV5-1 and TRBJ2-5; no clear D gene. Trimming cost V 1 base and J 4 bases, with 14 bases left between them. The CDR3 has 15 residues. Germline V CDR1 and CDR2: SGHRS, YFSETQ. CDR3 sequence: CASSLMASLGETQYF. CDR3 coding DNA: TGCGCCAGCAGCTTGATGGCCTCCCTAGGAGAGACCCAGTACTTC.

This clonotype was detected ten times or more. A read error may account for a junction end that differs from germline. The chain employs TRBV12-3 or TRBV12-4 and TRBJ2-2, with 12 bases lining up with TRBD2. This CDR3 has 15 residues. This CDR3 is CASSSGLAGTGELFF. The DNA for the CDR3 is TGCGCCAGCAGCTCGGGACTAGCGGGCACCGGGGAGCTGTTTTTT.

This clonotype came up many times. The chain employs TRBV20-1 and TRBJ2-3, with D maybe TRBD2 (6 bases). V lost 0 bases, J lost 2 bases, and 12 bases lay in between. This CDR3 has 15 amino acids. Per germline, CDR1 DFQATT and CDR2 SNEGSKA (reference sequence). The CDR3 sequence: CSARDGRSATDTQYF. In DNA form, the CDR3 reads TGCAGTGCTAGAGACGGGAGATCTGCCACAGATACGCAGTATTTT.

The chain employs TRBV12-3 or TRBV12-4 and TRBJ2-7; D tentatively reads TRBD1 or TRBD2 (6 bases each). The V end was cut by 8 bases, the J end by 5 bases, with 22 bases between. The CDR3 consists of 15 residues. The CDR3 nucleotides read TGTGCCAGCGAACATACGGGCCTGGGGGGCCACGAGCAGTACTTC. Its protein product is CASEHTGLGGHEQYF.

This chain links TRBV7-6 with TRBJ2-1; no definite D call. The germline CDR1 and CDR2 sequences are SGHVS and FNYEAQ. There are 13 residues in the CDR3. Trimming pared 1 base from V and 8 bases from J, leaving 9 bases between. The CDR3 region has the DNA TGTGCCAGCAGCTTAGTGGCACTCGATGAGCAGTTCTTC. Its protein is CASSLVALDEQFF.

This clonotype was seen a handful of times. The DNA of the CDR3 is TGTGCCAGCAGACAGGGATTTCAAGAGACCCAGTACTTC. It specifies CASRQGFQETQYF. This chain joins TRBV14 and TRBJ2-5; tentatively, D is TRBD1 (6 bases). The CDR3 loop spans 13 amino acids. The germline V gene encodes CDR1 SGHDN and CDR2 FVKESK. V lost 6 bases and J lost 2, with 10 bases in between.

This clonotype was detected ten times or more. The V gene is TRBV15, the J gene TRBJ1-1; weak D call: TRBD1 (6 bases). The V gene lost 1 base and the J gene lost 1 base, with 7 bases spanning the gap. Germline V CDR1 and CDR2: LNHNV, YYDKDF (reference sequence). The CDR3 is 14 residues long. The CDR3 DNA is TGTGCCACCAGCAGAGTACAGGGGAACACTGAAGCTTTCTTT. Protein product: CATSRVQGNTEAFF.